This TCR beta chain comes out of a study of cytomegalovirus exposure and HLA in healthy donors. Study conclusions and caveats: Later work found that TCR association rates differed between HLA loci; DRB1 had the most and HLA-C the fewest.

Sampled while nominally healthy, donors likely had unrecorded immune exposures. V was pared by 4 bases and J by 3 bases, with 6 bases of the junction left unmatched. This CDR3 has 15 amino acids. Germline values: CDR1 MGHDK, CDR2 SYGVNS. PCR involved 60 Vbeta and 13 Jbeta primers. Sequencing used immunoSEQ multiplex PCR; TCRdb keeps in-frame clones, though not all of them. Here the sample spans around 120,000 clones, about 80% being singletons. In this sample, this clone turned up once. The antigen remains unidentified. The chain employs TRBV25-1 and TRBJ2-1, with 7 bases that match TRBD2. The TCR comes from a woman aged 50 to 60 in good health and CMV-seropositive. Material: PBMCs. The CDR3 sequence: CASSARGRVYNEQFF. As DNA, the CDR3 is TGTGCCAGCAGTGCCCGGGGGAGGGTCTACAATGAGCAGTTCTTC.